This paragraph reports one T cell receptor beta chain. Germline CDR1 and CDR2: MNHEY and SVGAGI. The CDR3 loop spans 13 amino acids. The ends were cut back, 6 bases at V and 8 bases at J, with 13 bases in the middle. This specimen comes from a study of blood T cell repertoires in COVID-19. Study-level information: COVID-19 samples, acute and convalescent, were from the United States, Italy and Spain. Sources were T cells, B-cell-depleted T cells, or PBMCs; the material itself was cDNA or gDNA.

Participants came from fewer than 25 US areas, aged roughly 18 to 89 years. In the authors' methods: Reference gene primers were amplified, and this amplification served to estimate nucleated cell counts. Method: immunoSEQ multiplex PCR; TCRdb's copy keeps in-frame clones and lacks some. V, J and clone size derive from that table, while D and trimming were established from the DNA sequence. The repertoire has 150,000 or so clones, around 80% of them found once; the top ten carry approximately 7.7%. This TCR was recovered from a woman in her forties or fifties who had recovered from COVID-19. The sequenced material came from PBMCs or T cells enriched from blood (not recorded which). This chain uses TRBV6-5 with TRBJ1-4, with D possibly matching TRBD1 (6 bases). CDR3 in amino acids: CASRDSPAEKLFF. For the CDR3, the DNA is TGTGCCAGCAGGGACAGCCCTGCGGAAAAACTGTTTTTT.